Given below is one T cell receptor (beta chain) in context. The CDR3 has 14 amino acids. Trimming removed 6 bases from V and 10 bases from J; junction bases left unmatched: 9. Germline values: CDR1 LGHDT, CDR2 YNNKEL (reference sequence). Data came from immunoSEQ multiplex PCR; TCRdb stores just in-frame clones and leaves some out. The sample holds under 200,000 clones, roughly 77% seen once. The entry originates in a study of blood T cell repertoires in COVID-19. Seattle patient enrollment occurred during active infection, with longitudinal follow-up thereafter. The V call is TRBV3-1 (or the pseudogene TRBV3-2), the J call TRBJ2-1; 10 bases align to TRBD2. Source material: peripheral blood. This receptor was taken from a woman aged 40 to 49 with COVID-19, enrolled during active disease. The CDR3 sequence: CASSLAGEGREQFF. The CDR3 coding sequence is TGTGCCAGCAGTCTAGCGGGAGAGGGTCGGGAGCAGTTCTTC.